Listed below are T cell receptor beta chains from one sample, sequenced in a study of metastatic and nonmetastatic thyroid tumors. TCRdb re-called clones from the PCR reads using MiXCR. The table records roughly 28,000 clones, 20% to 25% of them present only once. The specimen sequenced was blood. These receptors were taken from a female donor with papillary thyroid cancer or a benign thyroid nodule (not recorded which). Some clones in this sample may be carry-over from other donors' samples. The CDR3 runs from the conserved cysteine through the conserved F or W. D genes are given only for firm matches. The size entry is marked missing in some rows and otherwise reads once, few, many or a size class.

d_gene	v_gene	j_gene	abundance	CDR3aa	CDR3nt
TRBD1	TRBV6-1	TRBJ2-7	few	CASRYGQGAYEQYF	TGTGCCAGCAGATATGGACAGGGGGCCTACGAGCAGTACTTC
.	TRBV5-1	TRBJ2-3	.	CASSLGRPDTQYF	TGCGCCAGCAGCTTGGGCAGGCCAGATACGCAGTATTTT
TRBD2	TRBV20-1	TRBJ2-1	few	CSARDRPAGGPGEQFF	TGCAGTGCTAGAGATCGGCCAGCGGGAGGGCCGGGTGAGCAGTTCTTC
.	TRBV7-9	TRBJ2-1	many	CASSLQGLSFF	TGTGCCAGCAGCTTACAGGGACTGAGTTTCTTC
.	TRBV28	TRBJ1-2	.	CASSSPYQWAVYTF	TGTGCCAGCAGTTCTCCCTACCAGTGGGCAGTCTACACCTTC
.	TRBV18	TRBJ1-4	many	CASSRGTLGANEKLFF	TGTGCCAGCTCACGCGGGACTCTCGGGGCTAATGAAAAACTGTTTTTT
.	TRBV5-1	TRBJ2-1	few	CASSPNVGFSYNEQFF	TGCGCCAGCAGCCCAAACGTCGGGTTCTCCTACAATGAGCAGTTCTTC
.	TRBV7-6	TRBJ2-1	many	CASSLGGEQFF	TGTGCCAGCAGCTTAGGGGGTGAGCAGTTCTTC
.	TRBV2	TRBJ1-5	.	CASSDRVLAVGNQPQHF	TGTGCCAGCAGTGACAGGGTTCTCGCGGTTGGCAATCAGCCCCAGCATTTT
TRBD1	TRBV27	TRBJ2-1	few	CASSLDRVSYNEQFF	TGTGCCAGCAGTTTAGACAGGGTCTCCTACAATGAGCAGTTCTTC
.	TRBV19	TRBJ2-1	many	CASSSIDRLVHNEQFF	TGTGCCAGTAGTAGCATAGACAGGTTGGTCCACAATGAGCAGTTCTTC
.	TRBV6-2/TRBV6-3	TRBJ2-6	medium-sized	CASSGPGANVLTF	TGTGCCAGCAGTGGCCCCGGGGCCAACGTCCTGACTTTC
.	TRBV10-3	TRBJ2-2	.	CAISSRDTGELFF	TGTGCCATCAGTTCCAGGGATACCGGGGAGCTGTTTTTT
.	TRBV19	TRBJ2-2	.	CASSMEGFTGELFF	TGTGCCAGTAGTATGGAGGGGTTCACCGGGGAGCTGTTTTTT
TRBD1	TRBV24-1	TRBJ2-1	.	CATSDSRGPYNEQFF	TGTGCCACCAGTGATTCAAGGGGGCCCTACAATGAGCAGTTCTTC
TRBD1	TRBV2	TRBJ1-5	few	CASSGKDRAQPQHF	TGTGCCAGCAGTGGCAAGGACAGGGCACAGCCCCAGCATTTT
.	TRBV5-1	TRBJ2-7	many	CASSPGRGLDEQYF	TGCGCCAGCAGCCCCGGTAGGGGCTTGGACGAGCAGTACTTC
TRBD2	TRBV18	TRBJ2-1	many	CASSPTGTSVNEQFF	TGTGCCAGCTCACCGACCGGGACTAGCGTCAATGAGCAGTTCTTC
TRBD1	TRBV2	TRBJ2-2	medium-sized	CASRASTGSAGELFF	TGTGCCAGCAGGGCGTCGACAGGGTCGGCCGGGGAGCTGTTTTTT
TRBD2	TRBV6-8	TRBJ2-7	.	CASSFLGTSSEQSF	TGTGCCAGCAGTTTCCTTGGGACTAGCAGCGAGCAGTCATTC
TRBD1	TRBV19	TRBJ1-2	few	CASSDKPGQSEGYTF	TGTGCCAGTAGTGATAAACCGGGACAGTCGGAAGGCTACACCTTC
TRBD1	TRBV15	TRBJ1-3	medium-sized	CATSRRTGGSGNTIYF	TGTGCCACCAGCAGACGAACAGGGGGATCTGGAAACACCATATATTTT
.	TRBV12-3/TRBV12-4	TRBJ1-6	many	CASSLGPDSNSPLHF	TGTGCCAGCAGTTTAGGGCCTGACTCCAATTCACCCCTCCACTTT
TRBD2	TRBV20-1	TRBJ2-7	many	CSAPASGRSYEQYF	TGCAGTGCTCCCGCTAGCGGGAGATCCTACGAGCAGTACTTC
.	TRBV28	TRBJ1-1	many	CASSSWRKDAEAFF	TGTGCCAGCAGTTCATGGAGGAAGGACGCAGAAGCTTTCTTT
.	TRBV25-1	TRBJ2-7	many	CASSEDPATYEQYF	TGTGCCAGCAGTGAAGATCCAGCCACCTACGAGCAGTACTTC
.	TRBV28	TRBJ2-5	.	CASSPGQCQETQYF	TGTGCCAGCTCCCCCGGACAGTGCCAGGAGACCCAGTACTTC
.	TRBV11-2	TRBJ2-5	.	CASSLVRAGGRSETQYF	TGTGCCAGCAGCTTAGTCCGGGCTGGGGGGCGCTCAGAGACCCAGTACTTC
TRBD1	TRBV2	TRBJ1-2	.	CASYKGQGDYGYTF	TGTGCCAGCTACAAGGGACAGGGGGACTATGGCTACACCTTC
.	TRBV6-4	TRBJ2-5	.	CATSDPGAGETQYF	TGTGCCACTTCAGACCCTGGGGCCGGGGAGACCCAGTACTTC
.	TRBV28	TRBJ1-5	few	CASSSHPWATSNQPQHF	TGTGCCAGCAGCTCCCACCCATGGGCAACTAGCAATCAGCCCCAGCATTTT
.	TRBV20-1	TRBJ2-7	.	CSASPGEVSHEQYF	TGCAGTGCTAGCCCGGGGGAGGTCTCCCACGAGCAGTACTTC
TRBD1	TRBV30	TRBJ2-7	many	CAWTGTGREQYF	TGTGCCTGGACAGGGACAGGGCGGGAGCAGTACTTC
.	TRBV5-4	TRBJ1-1	.	CASSLAGQGNTEAFF	TGTGCCAGCAGCTTGGCCGGCCAGGGGAACACTGAAGCTTTCTTT
TRBD2	TRBV2	TRBJ2-2	few	CASSDGRDTGELFF	TGTGCCAGCAGTGACGGGAGGGACACCGGGGAGCTGTTTTTT
.	TRBV4-3	TRBJ2-6	.	CASSQASGSGANVLTF	TGCGCCAGCAGCCAAGCCTCGGGCTCTGGGGCCAACGTCCTGACTTTC
.	TRBV7-8	TRBJ1-5	.	CASSARAGVSNQPQHF	TGTGCCAGCAGCGCACGGGCAGGGGTTAGCAATCAGCCCCAGCATTTT
.	TRBV28	TRBJ1-5	many	CASRPRGHSNQPQHF	TGTGCCAGCAGACCCCGAGGCCACAGCAATCAGCCCCAGCATTTT
.	TRBV5-6	TRBJ2-2	.	CASSWLGPGGELFF	TGTGCCAGCAGCTGGCTAGGCCCTGGCGGGGAGCTGTTTTTT
TRBD2	TRBV6-6	TRBJ2-7	few	CASSSPRLALNEQYF	TGTGCCAGCAGTTCCCCGAGACTAGCGTTAAACGAGCAGTACTTC
.	TRBV6-1	TRBJ1-2	few	CASSDGQGGNYGYTF	TGTGCCAGCAGTGACGGGCAGGGTGGGAACTATGGCTACACCTTC
.	TRBV20-1	TRBJ2-3	.	CSAREHLGADTQYF	TGCAGTGCTAGGGAACACCTAGGAGCAGATACGCAGTATTTT
.	TRBV12-3/TRBV12-4	TRBJ1-2	medium-sized	CASSQSNRGGYTF	TGTGCCAGCAGTCAAAGCAACAGAGGCGGCTACACCTTC
TRBD1	TRBV5-4	TRBJ2-3	many	CASRGTGTADTQYF	TGTGCCAGCAGGGGGACAGGGACAGCAGATACGCAGTATTTT
.	TRBV6-1	TRBJ2-3	.	CASQVSTDTQYF	TGTGCCAGCCAAGTTAGCACAGATACGCAGTATTTT
TRBD2	TRBV11-2	TRBJ2-5	many	CASSLGRLAGGQETQYF	TGTGCCAGCAGCTTAGGTCGACTAGCGGGGGGACAAGAGACCCAGTACTTC
TRBD1	TRBV2	TRBJ1-1	many	CASSKPGQGVIF	TGTGCCAGCAGTAAGCCGGGACAGGGGGTTATATTT
.	TRBV11-2	TRBJ1-2	.	CASSFRVGGYTF	TGTGCCAGCAGCTTCAGGGTTGGCGGCTACACCTTC
.	TRBV11-3	TRBJ2-7	many	CASSPPGTPYEQYF	TGTGCCAGCAGCCCCCCCGGGACTCCCTACGAGCAGTACTTC
.	TRBV12-3/TRBV12-4	TRBJ2-1	many	CVSSQAYNEQFF	TGTGTCAGCAGTCAGGCCTACAATGAGCAGTTCTTC
TRBD1	TRBV5-4	TRBJ1-2	many	CASREGQDPNYGYTF	TGTGCCAGCAGAGAGGGACAGGACCCTAACTATGGCTACACCTTC
.	TRBV5-1	TRBJ1-1	many	CASSFGSGSTEAFF	TGCGCCAGCAGCTTTGGCAGCGGATCCACTGAAGCTTTCTTT